The source of this T cell receptor (beta chain) is a study of T cell changes during pregnancy in multiple sclerosis. TCRdb's table, derived via immunoSEQ multiplex PCR, lists solely in-frame clones and lacks some. The table shows fewer than 45,000 clones, with approximately 89% occurring only once. CDR3 length equals 13 residues. Deletions cut 4 bases from V and 6 bases from J, with 13 bases between. Germline V gene sequence: CDR1 MNHEY, CDR2 SVGAGI. The material sequenced was CD4+ T cells from peripheral blood mononuclear cells, taken after pregnancy. The rearrangement joins TRBV6-5 to TRBJ2-7; TRBD1 might be the D (6 bases). The receptor's source is a female donor in good health, enrolled as a control in a pregnancy study. The CDR3 DNA reads TGTGCCAGCAGTTCAATTACAGGGTTCGAGCAGTACTTC. Translation gives CASSSITGFEQYF.